This TCR beta chain was captured by sequencing in a study of blood T cell repertoires in COVID-19. V lost 0 bases to trimming and J lost 0 bases, with 12 bases between them. Germline-derived CDR1 and CDR2 are SGHTS and YDEGEE. CDR3 length: 17 amino acids. The protocol was immunoSEQ multiplex PCR, while the TCRdb copy is restricted to in-frame clones and leaves out a portion. There are around 220,000 clones in the sample; nearly 90% occur only once, and roughly 16% lies in the top ten. The chain links TRBV5-8 to TRBJ1-4, with a possible D match to TRBD1 (5 bases). Material for sequencing was PBMCs or T cells enriched from blood (not recorded which). The receptor was isolated from a man aged 25-45 years who had been exposed to COVID-19. The CDR3 DNA follows: TGTGCCAGCAGCTTGGGTCGTGGGGCAGCAACTAATGAAAAACTGTTTTTT. This codes for CASSLGRGAATNEKLFF.